This T cell receptor beta chain was observed in a study of technical replicates of blood from several donors. The table came from immunoSEQ multiplex PCR; TCRdb's copy has only in-frame clones and leaves some out. The sample lists 90,000 to 100,000 clones, around 95% occurring once. This CDR3 has 10 residues. CDR1 and CDR2 (germline): MNHEY, SVGAGI. Trimming took off 8 bases at V and 7 bases at J, with 8 bases between the two ends. The sample comprised T cells isolated from PBMCs. The receptor's source is a human donor in good health. This sequence joins TRBV6-5 and TRBJ1-1; D is ambiguous. CDR3 bases: TGTGCCAGCGGCAACTATGAAGCTTTCTTT. It encodes CASGNYEAFF.